This T cell receptor beta chain was identified during a study of type 1 and type 2 diabetes patients. About this clonotype: Its antigen is undetermined.

Study-wide points: Age and gender were not matched between study groups.

PCR was run on genomic DNA. Multiplex PCR with 30 forward and 13 reverse primers amplified the TCR beta CDR3. MiXCR, applied by TCRdb to the multiplex PCR reads, yields one record per CDR3 protein. The sample records a few hundred thousand distinct CDR3 sequences, around 47% being singletons. V shed 2 bases and J 2 bases; nucleotides not matched to a gene: 4. Germline lookup yields CDR1 SGHAT and CDR2 FQDESV (reference sequence). This CDR3 is 16 amino acids long. This rearrangement joins TRBV11-1 to TRBJ2-5; 11 bases are shared with TRBD2. The specimen sequenced was peripheral blood mononuclear cells (PBMCs). The sequence came from a man aged 18 to 29 with type 2 diabetes. Here the CDR3 DNA reads TGTGCCAGCAGCTTACAGGGACTAGCGGTTCAAGAGACCCAGTACTTC. Amino acids: CASSLQGLAVQETQYF.